This TCR beta chain was found in a study of Graves' ophthalmopathy and Graves' hyperthyroidism. Aged 18 to 65, hyperthyroidism patients had new diagnoses of under 2 months' duration. Orbital computed tomography and thyroid ultrasound, along with TRAb, serum thyroxine and clinical symptoms, underpinned diagnosis. The study amplified TCR beta CDR3 regions using RNA transcripts. Second-round multiplex PCR came after first-round RT-PCR with HTBI primers. TCRdb reprocessed the multiplex PCR reads via MiXCR and lists one record per CDR3 protein. The profile shows approximately 410,000 distinct CDR3 sequences, just over 15% of them singletons. About this clonotype itself: The junction does not match germline at one end; this may be a read error.

The CDR3 covers 16 residues. Germline-derived CDR1 and CDR2 are SGHAT and FQNNGV. The source is a woman younger than 35 with stable Graves' hyperthyroidism. The chain has TRBV11-2 and TRBJ2-2; D possibly corresponds to TRBD2 (5 bases). Sequencing used peripheral blood. CDR3 sequence (DNA): TGTGCCAGCAGCTTAAGTCCAACAGCGAACACCGGGGAGCTGTCTTTT. This gives the protein CASSLSPTANTGELSF.